This T cell receptor (beta chain) was sequenced during a study of T cell responses to AZD1222 COVID-19 vaccine. Study conclusions and caveats: The sample set comprised mostly white British donors with more females, and clonal diversity was possibly underestimated.

V was trimmed by 4 bases and J by 3 bases, leaving 22 bases between them. The CDR3 is made up of 17 amino acids. The germline V gene has CDR1 SEHNR and CDR2 FQNEAQ (reference sequence). Sequencing was performed with immunoSEQ multiplex PCR; in TCRdb, only in-frame clones are kept and a portion is missing. The sample contains approximately 100,000 clones, about 94% of which appear only once. For this clone: Its antigen is unidentified.

This TCR was sampled from an adult in good health. The chain links TRBV7-9 to TRBJ2-7; the D gene is possibly TRBD1 (6 bases). The sample in question was peripheral blood, obtained on day 0 of AZD1222 vaccination. CDR3 in DNA: TGTGCCAGCAGCTCATCAACTCCCGGGACACGACACTACGAGCAGTACTTC. As protein: CASSSSTPGTRHYEQYF.